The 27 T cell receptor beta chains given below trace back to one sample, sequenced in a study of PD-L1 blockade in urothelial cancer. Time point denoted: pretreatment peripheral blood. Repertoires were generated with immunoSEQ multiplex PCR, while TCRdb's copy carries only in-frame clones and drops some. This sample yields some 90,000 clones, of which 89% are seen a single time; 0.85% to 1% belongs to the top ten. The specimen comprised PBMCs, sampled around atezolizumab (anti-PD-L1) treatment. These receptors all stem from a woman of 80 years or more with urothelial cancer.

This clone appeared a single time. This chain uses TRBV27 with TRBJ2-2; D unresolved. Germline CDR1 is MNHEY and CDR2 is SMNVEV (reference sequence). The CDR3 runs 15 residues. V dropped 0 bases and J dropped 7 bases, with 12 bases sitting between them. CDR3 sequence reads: CASSLSPSFNGELFF. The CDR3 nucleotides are TGTGCCAGCAGTTTATCCCCGAGCTTTAACGGGGAGCTGTTTTTT.

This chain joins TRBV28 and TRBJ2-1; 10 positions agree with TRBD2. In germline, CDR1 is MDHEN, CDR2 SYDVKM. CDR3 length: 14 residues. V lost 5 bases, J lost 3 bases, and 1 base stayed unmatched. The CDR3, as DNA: TGTGCCAGCAGTCGGACTAGCGGCTACAATGAGCAGTTCTTC. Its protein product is CASSRTSGYNEQFF.

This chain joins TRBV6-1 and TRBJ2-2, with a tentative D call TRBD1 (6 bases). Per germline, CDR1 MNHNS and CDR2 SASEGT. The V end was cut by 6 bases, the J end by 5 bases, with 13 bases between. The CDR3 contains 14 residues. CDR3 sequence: CASRQGEVTGELFF. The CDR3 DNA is TGTGCCAGCAGACAGGGAGAGGTAACCGGGGAGCTGTTTTTT.

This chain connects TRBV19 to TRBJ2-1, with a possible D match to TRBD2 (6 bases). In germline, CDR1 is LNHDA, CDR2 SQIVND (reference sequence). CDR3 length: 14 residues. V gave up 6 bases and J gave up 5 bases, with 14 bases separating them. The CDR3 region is CASRPGLDNNEQFF. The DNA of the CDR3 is TGTGCCAGTAGGCCGGGACTTGACAACAATGAGCAGTTCTTC.

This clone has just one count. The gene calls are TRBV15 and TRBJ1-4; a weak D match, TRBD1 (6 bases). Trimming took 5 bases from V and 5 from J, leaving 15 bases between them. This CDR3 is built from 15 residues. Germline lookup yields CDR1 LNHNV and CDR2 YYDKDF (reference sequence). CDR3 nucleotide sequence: TGTGCCACCAGCGGGGCAGGGGTGGAAAATGAAAAACTGTTTTTT. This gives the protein CATSGAGVENEKLFF.

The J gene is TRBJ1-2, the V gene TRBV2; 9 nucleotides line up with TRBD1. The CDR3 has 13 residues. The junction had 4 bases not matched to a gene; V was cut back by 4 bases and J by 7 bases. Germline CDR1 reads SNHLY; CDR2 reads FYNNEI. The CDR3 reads CASSVQGATGYTF. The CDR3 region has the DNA TGTGCCAGCAGTGTACAGGGGGCGACTGGCTACACCTTC.

In DNA, the CDR3 is TGTGCCAGCAGTTCTAGGGGAAGGTTAGCTAACTATGGCTACACCTTC. Its protein product is CASSSRGRLANYGYTF. This sequence joins TRBV27 and TRBJ1-2; possibly TRBD1 for D (5 bases). There are 16 residues in the CDR3. Germline lookup yields CDR1 MNHEY and CDR2 SMNVEV (reference sequence). Trimming cost V 4 bases and J 0 bases, with 15 bases left between them.

This CDR3 reads CAIGPSRQPQHF. For the CDR3, the DNA is TGTGCCATCGGTCCTTCCCGACAGCCCCAGCATTTT. The V call is TRBV19, the J call TRBJ1-5, with D hard to call. Trimming took off 10 bases at V and 7 bases at J, with 14 bases between the two ends. Germline CDR1 and CDR2: LNHDA and SQIVND (reference sequence). CDR3 length equals 12 residues.

DNA for the CDR3: TGTGCCACCAAGCCCCCCGGGTGGGACACTGAAGCTTTCTTT. Protein: CATKPPGWDTEAFF. The gene calls are TRBV27 and TRBJ1-1; D unresolved. V lost 10 bases and J 3 bases, leaving 18 bases between the germline ends. The CDR3 extends over 14 amino acids. Germline loops: CDR1 MNHEY, CDR2 SMNVEV (reference sequence).

CDR3 amino acids: CASNFPGLAANNEQFF. Written as DNA, the CDR3 is TGTGCCAGTAACTTCCCCGGCCTAGCGGCAAACAATGAGCAGTTCTTC. J is TRBJ2-1 and V is TRBV19, with 7 positions matching TRBD2. The germline gives CDR1 LNHDA, CDR2 SQIVND (reference sequence). The CDR3 extends over 16 amino acids. The junction had 14 bases not matched to a gene; V was cut back by 7 bases and J by 5 bases.

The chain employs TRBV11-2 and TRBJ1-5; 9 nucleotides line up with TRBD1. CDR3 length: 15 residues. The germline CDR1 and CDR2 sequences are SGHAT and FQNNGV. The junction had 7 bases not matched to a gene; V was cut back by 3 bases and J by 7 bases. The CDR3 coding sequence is TGTGCCAGCAGCTTGTCGGGACAGGGAAAACAGCCCCAGCATTTT. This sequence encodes CASSLSGQGKQPQHF. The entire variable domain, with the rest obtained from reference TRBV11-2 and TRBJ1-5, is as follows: EAGVAQSPRYKIIEKRQSVAFWCNPISGHATLYWYQQILGQGPKLLIQFQNNGVVDDSQLPKDRFSAERLKGVDSTLKIQPAKLEDSAVYLCASSLSGQGKQPQHFGDGTRLSIL.

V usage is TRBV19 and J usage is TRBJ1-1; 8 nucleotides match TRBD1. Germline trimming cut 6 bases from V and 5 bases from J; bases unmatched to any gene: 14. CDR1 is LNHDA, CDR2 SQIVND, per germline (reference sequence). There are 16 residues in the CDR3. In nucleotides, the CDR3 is TGTGCCAGTAGGAGTGCAGGGGGCGTGAGGAAGACTGAAGCTTTCTTT. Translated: CASRSAGGVRKTEAFF.

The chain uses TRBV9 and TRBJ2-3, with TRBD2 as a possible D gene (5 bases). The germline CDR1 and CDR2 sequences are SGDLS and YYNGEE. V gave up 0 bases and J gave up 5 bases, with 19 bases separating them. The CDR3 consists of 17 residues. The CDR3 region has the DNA TGTGCCAGCAGCGTAGCGGTAGCGAGTGGAGATAAAGATACGCAGTATTTT. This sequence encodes CASSVAVASGDKDTQYF. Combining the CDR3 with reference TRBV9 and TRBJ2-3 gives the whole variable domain DSGVTQTPKHLITATGQRVTLRCSPRSGDLSVYWYQQSLDQGLQFLIQYYNGEERAKGNILERFSAQQFPDLHSELNLSSLELGDSALYFCASSVAVASGDKDTQYFGPGTRLTVL.

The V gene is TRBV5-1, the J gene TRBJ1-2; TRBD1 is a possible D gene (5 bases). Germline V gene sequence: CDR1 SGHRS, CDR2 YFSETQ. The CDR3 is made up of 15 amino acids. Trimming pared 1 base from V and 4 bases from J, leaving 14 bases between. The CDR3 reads CASSLNGREGYGYTF. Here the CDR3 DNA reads TGCGCCAGCAGCTTGAACGGCAGGGAGGGCTATGGCTACACCTTC.

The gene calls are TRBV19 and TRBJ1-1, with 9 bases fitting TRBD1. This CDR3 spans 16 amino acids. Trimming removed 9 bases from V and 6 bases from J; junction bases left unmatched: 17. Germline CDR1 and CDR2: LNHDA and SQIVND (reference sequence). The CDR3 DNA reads TGTGCCAGCAGAGTCAGGGGACAGGGCGTTATCGCTGAAGCTTTCTTT. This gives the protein CASRVRGQGVIAEAFF.

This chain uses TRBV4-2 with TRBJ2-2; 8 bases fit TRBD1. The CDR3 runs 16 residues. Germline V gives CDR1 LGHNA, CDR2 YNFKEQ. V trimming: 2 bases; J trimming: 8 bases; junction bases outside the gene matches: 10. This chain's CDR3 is CASSQFGQGFFGELFF. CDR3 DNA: TGTGCCAGCAGCCAATTCGGACAGGGCTTCTTTGGGGAGCTGTTTTTT.

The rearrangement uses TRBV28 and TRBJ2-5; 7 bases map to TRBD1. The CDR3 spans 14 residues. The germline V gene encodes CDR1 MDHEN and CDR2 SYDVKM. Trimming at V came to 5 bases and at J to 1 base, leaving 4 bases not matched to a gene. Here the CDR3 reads CASSPPGGQETQYF. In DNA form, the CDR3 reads TGTGCCAGCAGTCCCCCAGGGGGCCAAGAGACCCAGTACTTC.

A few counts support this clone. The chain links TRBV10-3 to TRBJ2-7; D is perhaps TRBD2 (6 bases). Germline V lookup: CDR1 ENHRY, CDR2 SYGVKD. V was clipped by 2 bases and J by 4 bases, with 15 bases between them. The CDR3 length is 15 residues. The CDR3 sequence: CAISERDSAGYEQYF. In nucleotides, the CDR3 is TGTGCCATCAGTGAGAGGGACTCCGCCGGGTACGAGCAGTACTTC.

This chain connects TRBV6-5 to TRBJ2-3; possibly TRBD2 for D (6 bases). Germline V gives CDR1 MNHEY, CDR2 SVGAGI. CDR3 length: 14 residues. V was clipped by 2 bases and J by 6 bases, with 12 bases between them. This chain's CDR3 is CASSYGGGLDTQYF. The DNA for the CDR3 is TGTGCCAGCAGTTACGGCGGAGGGTTGGATACGCAGTATTTT.

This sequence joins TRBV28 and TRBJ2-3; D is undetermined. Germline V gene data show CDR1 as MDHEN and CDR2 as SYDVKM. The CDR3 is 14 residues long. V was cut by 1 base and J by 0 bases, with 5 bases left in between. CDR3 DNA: TGTGCCAGCAGTTTATTCGAGAGCACAGATACGCAGTATTTT. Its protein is CASSLFESTDTQYF. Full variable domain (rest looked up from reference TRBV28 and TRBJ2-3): DVKVTQSSRYLVKRTGEKVFLECVQDMDHENMFWYRQDPGLGLRLIYFSYDVKMKEKGDIPEGYSVSREKKERFSLILESASTNQTSMYLCASSLFESTDTQYFGPGTRLTVL.

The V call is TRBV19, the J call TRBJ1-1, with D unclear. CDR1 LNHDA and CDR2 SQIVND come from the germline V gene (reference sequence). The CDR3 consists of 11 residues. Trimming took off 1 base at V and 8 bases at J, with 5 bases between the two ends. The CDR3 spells CASSIAREAFF. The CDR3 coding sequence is TGTGCCAGTAGTATAGCCAGGGAAGCTTTCTTT. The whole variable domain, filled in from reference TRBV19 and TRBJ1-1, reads DGGITQSPKYLFRKEGQNVTLSCEQNLNHDAMYWYRQDPGQGLRLIYYSQIVNDFQKGDIAEGYSVSREKKESFPLTVTSAQKNPTAFYLCASSIAREAFFGQGTRLTVV.

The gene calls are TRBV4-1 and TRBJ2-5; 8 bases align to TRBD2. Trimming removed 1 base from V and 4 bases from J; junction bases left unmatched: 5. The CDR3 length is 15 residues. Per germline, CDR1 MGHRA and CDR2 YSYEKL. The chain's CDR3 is CASSQVGRGGETQYF. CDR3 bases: TGCGCCAGCAGCCAAGTCGGGAGGGGGGGAGAGACCCAGTACTTC.

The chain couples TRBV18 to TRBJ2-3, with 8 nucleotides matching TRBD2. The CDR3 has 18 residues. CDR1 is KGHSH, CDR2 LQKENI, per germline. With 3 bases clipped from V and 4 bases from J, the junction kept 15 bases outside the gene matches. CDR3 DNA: TGTGCCAGCTCACCTTCCGGAGGACTAGCCACTCAACCAGATACGCAGTATTTT. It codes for CASSPSGGLATQPDTQYF. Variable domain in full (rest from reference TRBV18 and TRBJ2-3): NAGVMQNPRHLVRRRGQEARLRCSPMKGHSHVYWYRQLPEEGLKFMVYLQKENIIDESGMPKERFSAEFPKEGPSILRIQQVVRGDSAAYFCASSPSGGLATQPDTQYFGPGTRLTVL.

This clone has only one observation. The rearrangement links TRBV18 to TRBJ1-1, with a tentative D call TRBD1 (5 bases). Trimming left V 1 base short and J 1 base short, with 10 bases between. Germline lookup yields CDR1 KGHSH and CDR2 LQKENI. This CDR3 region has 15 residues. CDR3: CASSPQRTTNTEAFF. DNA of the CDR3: TGTGCCAGCTCACCACAACGGACAACGAACACTGAAGCTTTCTTT.

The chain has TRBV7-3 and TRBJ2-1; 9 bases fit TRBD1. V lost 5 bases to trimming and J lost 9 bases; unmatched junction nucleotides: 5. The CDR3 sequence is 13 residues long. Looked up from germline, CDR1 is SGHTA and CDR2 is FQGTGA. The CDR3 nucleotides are TGTGCCAGCAGCCGAGACAGGGGGTTTGAGCAGTTCTTC. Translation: CASSRDRGFEQFF.

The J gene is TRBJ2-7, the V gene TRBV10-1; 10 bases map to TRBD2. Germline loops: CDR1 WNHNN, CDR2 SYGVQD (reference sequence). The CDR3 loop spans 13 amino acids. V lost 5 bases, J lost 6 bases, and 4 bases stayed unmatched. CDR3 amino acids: CASSPWTSGEQYF. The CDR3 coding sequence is TGCGCCAGCAGTCCCTGGACTAGCGGCGAGCAGTACTTC.

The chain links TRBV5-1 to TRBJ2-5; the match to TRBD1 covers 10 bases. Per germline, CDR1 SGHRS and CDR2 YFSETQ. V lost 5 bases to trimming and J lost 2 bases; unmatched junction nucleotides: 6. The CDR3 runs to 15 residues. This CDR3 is CASRRGQGGQETQYF. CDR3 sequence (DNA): TGCGCCAGCAGAAGAGGACAGGGGGGTCAAGAGACCCAGTACTTC.